This TCR beta chain was found in a study of blood T cell repertoires in COVID-19. Background on the study: PBMCs, B-cell-depleted T cells, or T cells were the source of the cDNA or gDNA that made up the material.

Original handling: Scientists estimated how many nucleated cells there were by amplifying reference gene primers. Here immunoSEQ multiplex PCR was the method, and the copy in TCRdb shows in-frame clones only, minus some. The DNA gave D and trimming, while V, J and clone size come from that table. This sample has 110,000 or so clones, with around 77% found just once. The CDR3 length is 15 residues. With V trimmed by 6 bases and J by 0 bases, 7 bases remained unmatched. Germline CDR1 reads MDHEN; CDR2 reads SYDVKM. Input material: peripheral blood. This chain connects TRBV28 to TRBJ2-7, with TRBD1 matching over 8 bases. This receptor was obtained from a human donor in a cohort sampled during active COVID-19. The CDR3 loop reads CASSLDRADSYEQYF. DNA of the CDR3: TGTGCCAGCAGCCTGGACAGGGCTGACTCCTACGAGCAGTACTTC.